The 17 T cell receptor beta chains reported below all come from one sample, sequenced in a study of blood T cell repertoires in COVID-19. Method: immunoSEQ multiplex PCR; TCRdb's copy keeps in-frame clones and lacks some. The sample has fewer than 150,000 clones, around 83% seen once. The sample was peripheral blood. The receptors originated from a human donor in a cohort sampled during active COVID-19.

This clone has a count of ten or more. The chain recombines TRBV7-9 with TRBJ1-1; D not resolved. The CDR3 is 11 residues long. CDR1 and CDR2 from the germline V gene are SEHNR and FQNEAQ (reference sequence). Trimming stripped 5 bases from V and 3 bases from J, with 4 bases between. The CDR3 is CASSHHTEAFF. CDR3 nucleotides: TGTGCCAGCAGCCATCACACTGAAGCTTTCTTT.

The gene calls are TRBV5-4 and TRBJ2-1; D gene ambiguous. V shed 2 bases and J shed 2 bases, with 8 bases lying between them. The V gene's germline CDR1 is SGHNT and CDR2 YYREEE (reference sequence). There are 14 residues in the CDR3. The DNA of the CDR3 is TGTGCCAGCAGCTTCGCCGAGACCTACAATGAGCAGTTCTTC. Encoded protein: CASSFAETYNEQFF.

The chain has TRBV15 and TRBJ1-5; D is undetermined. Trimming stripped 3 bases from V and 2 bases from J, with 17 bases between. The CDR3 runs to 17 residues. Germline-derived CDR1 and CDR2 are LNHNV and YYDKDF (reference sequence). CDR3: CATSSESPGGGNQPQHF. The DNA of the CDR3 is TGTGCCACCAGCAGCGAGTCACCTGGCGGGGGCAATCAGCCCCAGCATTTT.

Details on this clone: This specimen includes other DNA sequences encoding the same CDR3. The V and J genes are TRBV9 and TRBJ2-1; 9 nucleotides align to TRBD2. CDR1 SGDLS and CDR2 YYNGEE come from the germline V gene. This CDR3 comprises 15 residues. Trimming at V came to 0 bases and at J to 4 bases, leaving 2 bases not matched to a gene. CDR3 sequence (DNA): TGTGCCAGCAGCGTAGGACTAGCGGAATACAATGAGCAGTTCTTC. Translating gives CASSVGLAEYNEQFF.

This chain joins TRBV19 and TRBJ2-3; 7 nucleotides line up with TRBD2. This CDR3 is 14 amino acids long. V trimming: 3 bases; J trimming: 5 bases; junction bases outside the gene matches: 5. Germline values: CDR1 LNHDA, CDR2 SQIVND (reference sequence). CDR3 region: CASSMSSGLDTQYF. In DNA, the CDR3 is TGTGCCAGTAGTATGTCTAGCGGACTAGATACGCAGTATTTT. Based on the CDR3 plus reference TRBV19 and TRBJ2-3, the full variable domain is DGGITQSPKYLFRKEGQNVTLSCEQNLNHDAMYWYRQDPGQGLRLIYYSQIVNDFQKGDIAEGYSVSREKKESFPLTVTSAQKNPTAFYLCASSMSSGLDTQYFGPGTRLTVL.

The sample holds a few counts of this clone. The V and J genes are TRBV7-2 and TRBJ1-2; possibly TRBD1 for D (5 bases). There are 17 residues in the CDR3. V was shortened by 5 bases and J by 4 bases, with 23 bases between the two germline ends. In germline, CDR1 is SGHTA, CDR2 FQGNSA. CDR3 in amino acids: CASSPYRSTGRGYGYTF. CDR3 DNA: TGTGCCAGCAGCCCTTATAGGAGCACAGGAAGAGGCTATGGCTACACCTTC.

This sequence joins TRBV19 and TRBJ1-1, with 7 bases fitting TRBD1. Losses at the gene ends were 6 bases for V and 10 bases for J; bases not matched to a gene: 14. The CDR3 is 14 residues long. CDR1 is LNHDA and CDR2 is SQIVND in the germline V gene (reference sequence). CDR3 region: CASRALDRPEGAFF. CDR3 coding DNA: TGTGCCAGTAGGGCGTTGGACAGGCCGGAGGGAGCTTTCTTT.

V gene TRBV6-5 combines with J gene TRBJ2-1; weak D call: TRBD2 (5 bases). V was clipped by 5 bases and J by 1 base, with 12 bases between them. Germline-derived CDR1 and CDR2 are MNHEY and SVGAGI. The CDR3 contains 15 residues. CDR3 coding DNA: TGTGCCAGCAGTCGAATGCGGGCGTCCTACAATGAGCAGTTCTTC. It encodes CASSRMRASYNEQFF.

The table lists this clone with a count of one. The J gene is TRBJ2-5, the V gene TRBV7-2; D gene uncertain. V was cut by 1 base and J by 1 base, with 13 bases left in between. The CDR3 contains 16 residues. The germline V gene encodes CDR1 SGHTA and CDR2 FQGNSA. This chain's CDR3 is CASSLVFEIGQETQYF. The CDR3 DNA reads as TGTGCCAGCAGCTTAGTATTTGAGATTGGCCAAGAGACCCAGTACTTC.

The genes are TRBV3-1 (or the pseudogene TRBV3-2) and TRBJ1-1; D is ambiguous. V lost 1 base, J lost 11 bases, and 20 bases lay in between. The CDR3 covers 15 residues. Germline V gene lookup returns CDR1 LGHDT and CDR2 YNNKEL (reference sequence). CDR3 DNA sequence: TGTGCCAGCAGCCAAGTATCGGCGACACGGGATTCGGCTTTCTTT. As protein: CASSQVSATRDSAFF.

The V and J genes are TRBV7-9 and TRBJ1-2; a possible D gene is TRBD1 (5 bases). Germline assignment: CDR1 SEHNR and CDR2 FQNEAQ (reference sequence). V lost 5 bases, J lost 6 bases, and 19 bases lay in between. The CDR3 is 15 residues long. CDR3 DNA sequence: TGTGCCAGCAGCCCGCCCGGGGGGTCAGCGCATGGCTACACCTTC. It codes for CASSPPGGSAHGYTF.

This clone occurred a few times. V is TRBV7-9 and J is TRBJ1-1; D not certain. Trimming took 3 bases from V and 1 from J, leaving 6 bases between them. Germline-derived CDR1 and CDR2 are SEHNR and FQNEAQ (reference sequence). The CDR3 consists of 13 residues. CDR3: CASSFGRNTEAFF. DNA for the CDR3: TGTGCCAGCAGCTTTGGGCGGAACACTGAAGCTTTCTTT.

The chain recombines TRBV4-2 with TRBJ2-3, with 9 positions matching TRBD2. V dropped 1 base and J dropped 6; count of bases not matched to a gene: 5. Germline lookup yields CDR1 LGHNA and CDR2 YNFKEQ. This CDR3 contains 15 residues. The CDR3: CASSQAAGGVDTQYF. Written as DNA, the CDR3 is TGTGCCAGCAGCCAAGCAGCGGGGGGCGTGGATACGCAGTATTTT.

The CDR3 loop reads CASSQPGTSGYYEQYV. The CDR3 DNA sequence: TGCGCCAGCAGTCAACCCGGGACTAGCGGATACTACGAGCAGTACGTC. This chain joins TRBV23-1 and TRBJ2-7; 11 bases line up with TRBD2. TRBV23-1 is placed among ORFs of uncertain function. Trimming took 2 bases from V and 3 from J; bases not matched to a gene: 6. The CDR3 totals 16 residues.

The chain combines TRBV7-3 with TRBJ2-6, with D uncertain. V was trimmed by 5 bases and J by 0 bases, leaving 17 bases between them. Germline V gene data show CDR1 as SGHTA and CDR2 as FQGTGA. The CDR3 runs to 18 residues. CDR3 in amino acids: CASSRGGIGPSGANVLTF. The CDR3, as DNA: TGTGCCAGCAGCCGTGGTGGTATTGGGCCCTCTGGGGCCAACGTCCTGACTTTC.

The chain combines TRBV11-2 with TRBJ2-2, with 9 bases that match TRBD2. The CDR3 is 16 amino acids. J was trimmed by 7 bases and V by 4 bases; bases with no gene match: 10. Per germline, CDR1 SGHAT and CDR2 FQNNGV. Here the CDR3 reads CASSSGLAVPGGELFF. The DNA of the CDR3 is TGTGCCAGCAGCTCGGGACTAGCAGTCCCCGGCGGGGAGCTGTTTTTT.

This chain joins TRBV7-9 and TRBJ2-3; 7 bases fit TRBD1. V was pared by 0 bases and J by 4 bases, with 4 bases of the junction left unmatched. The CDR3 extends over 15 amino acids. CDR1 and CDR2 from the germline V gene are SEHNR and FQNEAQ (reference sequence). This chain's CDR3 is CASSLAPGQSDTQYF. The CDR3 DNA reads TGTGCCAGCAGCTTAGCCCCGGGACAGTCAGATACGCAGTATTTT.